The 20 T cell receptor beta chains reported below all come from one sample, sequenced in a study of T cell changes during pregnancy in multiple sclerosis. Data came from immunoSEQ multiplex PCR; TCRdb stores just in-frame clones and leaves some out. The sample contains around 50,000 clones, around nine tenths of which appear only once. The sample here was CD4+ T cells from peripheral blood mononuclear cells, taken after pregnancy. All receptors come from a female donor in good health, enrolled as a control in a pregnancy study.

There are a few counts of this clone. The rearrangement joins TRBV2 to TRBJ1-2, with 8 bases aligning to TRBD1. The J segment lost 8 bases and the V segment lost 8 bases, leaving 7 bases of the junction unmatched. Germline V gene lookup returns CDR1 SNHLY and CDR2 FYNNEI. This CDR3 has 12 residues. The CDR3 region has the DNA TGTGCCAGCGCCCAGGGGGCGAGGGGCTACACCTTC. It is translated as CASAQGARGYTF.

This clone was found a few times. The chain employs TRBV6-5 and TRBJ1-6; 8 bases map to TRBD1. CDR3 length: 16 residues. Losses at the gene ends were 4 bases for V and 6 bases for J; bases not matched to a gene: 8. Germline CDR1 MNHEY, CDR2 SVGAGI. The CDR3 region has the DNA TGTGCCAGCAGTTTGACAGGGGAGAAGGGTAATTCACCCCTCCACTTT. It encodes CASSLTGEKGNSPLHF.

This chain links TRBV28 with TRBJ2-1; 8 bases fit TRBD2. This CDR3 spans 16 amino acids. Germline lookup yields CDR1 MDHEN and CDR2 SYDVKM. V shed 4 bases and J 1 base; nucleotides not matched to a gene: 6. The CDR3, as DNA: TGTGCCAGCAGTTCCAGCGGGAGAACGTCCTACAATGAGCAGTTCTTC. Translation: CASSSSGRTSYNEQFF.

The chain uses TRBV19 and TRBJ1-2; 7 positions match TRBD1. Germline-derived CDR1 and CDR2 are LNHDA and SQIVND (reference sequence). The CDR3 runs to 15 residues. The ends lost 7 bases at V and 3 bases at J; junction bases unmatched: 11. The CDR3 sequence: CASNLGGWRDYGYTF. The CDR3 bases are TGTGCCAGTAACCTAGGGGGCTGGAGGGACTATGGCTACACCTTC.

The CDR3 reads CASSLVSAGGDVYEKLFF. The CDR3, as DNA: TGTGCCAGCAGCTTAGTATCAGCAGGGGGAGATGTGTATGAAAAACTGTTTTTT. The chain joins TRBV7-2 to TRBJ1-4; TRBD1 matches at 7 bases. J was trimmed by 6 bases and V by 1 base; bases with no gene match: 14. This CDR3 region has 18 residues. Germline CDR1 and CDR2: SGHTA and FQGNSA.

The DNA for the CDR3 is TGTGCCAGCCAGGGTGGCCTTAGCGAGCAGTACTTC. This sequence encodes CASQGGLSEQYF. The chain couples TRBV28 to TRBJ2-7; D perhaps matches TRBD1 (5 bases). Per the germline V gene, CDR1 is MDHEN and CDR2 is SYDVKM. The CDR3 loop spans 12 amino acids. V lost 8 bases and J 6 bases, leaving 14 bases between the germline ends.

This chain's CDR3 is CASNPTGGRSYEQYF. In DNA, the CDR3 is TGTGCCAGCAACCCGACAGGGGGCCGCTCCTACGAGCAGTACTTC. The V and J genes are TRBV6-1 and TRBJ2-7; TRBD1 agrees at 10 bases. Per the germline V gene, CDR1 is MNHNS and CDR2 is SASEGT. Trimming took 7 bases from V and 0 from J; bases not matched to a gene: 6. This CDR3 spans 15 amino acids.

This sequence joins TRBV29-1 and TRBJ1-5; D gene uncertain. V dropped 4 bases and J dropped 6 bases, with 13 bases sitting between them. Germline-derived CDR1 and CDR2 are SQVTM and ANQGSEA. The CDR3 loop spans 13 amino acids. The CDR3 DNA follows: TGCAGCGTTGGAGGGCCTGGAGGTCAGCCCCAGCATTTT. It yields the protein CSVGGPGGQPQHF.

Here the CDR3 reads CASSLGRNSPLHF. In DNA form, the CDR3 reads TGTGCCAGCAGCTTGGGGCGGAATTCACCCCTCCACTTT. This rearrangement joins TRBV7-2 to TRBJ1-6, with D perhaps matching TRBD1 (5 bases). The CDR3 length is 13 residues. The germline V gene has CDR1 SGHTA and CDR2 FQGNSA. The V end was cut by 3 bases, the J end by 7 bases, with 7 bases between.

The J gene is TRBJ1-2, the V gene TRBV10-1, with D uncertain. Germline CDR1 and CDR2: WNHNN and SYGVQD (reference sequence). The CDR3 is made up of 13 amino acids. Trimming took 2 bases from V and 4 from J, leaving 8 bases between them. The CDR3 region has the DNA TGCGCCAGCAGTGAGACGGTCCTCTATGGCTACACCTTC. This sequence encodes CASSETVLYGYTF.

This sequence joins TRBV9 and TRBJ1-4, with D possibly matching TRBD1 (5 bases). With 4 bases removed from V and 7 bases from J, the gap between germline ends came to 17 bases. The CDR3 sequence is 15 residues long. Germline assignment: CDR1 SGDLS and CDR2 YYNGEE. The CDR3 region is CASSRGGERSEKLFF. The CDR3 DNA is TGTGCCAGCAGCAGAGGAGGGGAGAGGAGTGAAAAACTGTTTTTT.

This clone was recorded once. The chain uses TRBV6-1 and TRBJ1-6; unclear D gene. CDR1 MNHNS and CDR2 SASEGT come from the germline V gene. This CDR3 has 13 residues. V lost 3 bases to trimming and J lost 7 bases, with 7 bases between them. The CDR3 sequence is CASSDSFNSPLHF. In nucleotides, the CDR3 is TGTGCCAGCAGTGATAGCTTCAATTCACCCCTCCACTTT.

This chain uses TRBV11-2 with TRBJ2-1, with TRBD2 matching over 11 bases. The CDR3 has 19 amino acids. V lost 6 bases, J lost 8 bases, and 21 bases stayed unmatched. Germline V gives CDR1 SGHAT, CDR2 FQNNGV. DNA of the CDR3: TGTGCCAGCAGTCTCCCCGCCCCTACACTAGCGGGAGTTATCCATGAGCAGTTCTTC. It codes for CASSLPAPTLAGVIHEQFF.

This sequence joins TRBV28 and TRBJ2-7, with TRBD2 matching 16 bases. With 5 bases clipped from V and 7 bases from J, the junction kept 14 bases outside the gene matches. The CDR3 covers 18 residues. Germline lookup yields CDR1 MDHEN and CDR2 SYDVKM. The CDR3 coding sequence is TGTGCCAGCAGTCCCTGGCAAGGGACTAGCGGGAGGGCCGGAGAGCAGTACTTC. Amino acid sequence: CASSPWQGTSGRAGEQYF. Filled out from reference TRBV28 and TRBJ2-7, the complete variable domain reads DVKVTQSSRYLVKRTGEKVFLECVQDMDHENMFWYRQDPGLGLRLIYFSYDVKMKEKGDIPEGYSVSREKKERFSLILESASTNQTSMYLCASSPWQGTSGRAGEQYFGPGTRLTVT.

The rearrangement joins TRBV19 to TRBJ1-2, with D unresolved. The CDR3 has 12 residues. CDR1 and CDR2 (germline): LNHDA, SQIVND (reference sequence). Trimming removed 7 bases at V and 3 bases at J, with 9 bases between. In nucleotides, the CDR3 is TGTGCCAGTAACGACGGGGACTATGGCTACACCTTC. Amino acids: CASNDGDYGYTF.

The chain employs TRBV7-9 and TRBJ1-1; 8 positions agree with TRBD1. The CDR3 has 15 residues. V dropped 4 bases and J dropped 1; count of bases not matched to a gene: 5. Germline V CDR1 and CDR2: SEHNR, FQNEAQ (reference sequence). The CDR3 spells CASSSSGQGNTEAFF. As DNA, the CDR3 is TGTGCCAGCAGCTCATCCGGACAGGGGAACACTGAAGCTTTCTTT.

The chain employs TRBV30 and TRBJ2-2; TRBD1 is a possible D gene (7 bases). The germline gives CDR1 GTSNPN, CDR2 SVGIG (reference sequence). The length of the CDR3 is 16 residues. Deletions cut 0 bases from V and 2 bases from J, with 13 bases between. CDR3 bases: TGTGCCTGGAGTGTCGGCGGGACAGCAAACACCGGGGAGCTGTTTTTT. Its protein is CAWSVGGTANTGELFF.

V is TRBV11-2 and J is TRBJ2-5; D unclear. The CDR3 length is 12 residues. Germline V gene lookup returns CDR1 SGHAT and CDR2 FQNNGV. V was trimmed by 11 bases and J by 2 bases, leaving 12 bases between them. The CDR3 is CACGLNQETQYF. For the CDR3, the DNA is TGTGCCTGCGGTCTAAATCAAGAGACCCAGTACTTC.

The chain links TRBV5-4 to TRBJ2-2, with 14 nucleotides matching TRBD2. The CDR3 totals 16 residues. Germline lookup yields CDR1 SGHNT and CDR2 YYREEE (reference sequence). The V and J ends lost 4 bases and 3 bases, in that order; junction bases with no gene match: 2. This CDR3 reads CASSPGLAGDTGELFF. The CDR3 region has the DNA TGTGCCAGCAGCCCGGGACTAGCGGGGGACACCGGGGAGCTGTTTTTT.

V gene TRBV10-3 combines with J gene TRBJ1-2; no firm D call. Trimming took 4 bases from V and 6 from J, leaving 9 bases between them. The CDR3 covers 12 residues. Per the germline V gene, CDR1 is ENHRY and CDR2 is SYGVKD. The CDR3 loop reads CAISGQLNGYTF. The DNA for the CDR3 is TGTGCCATCAGTGGTCAGTTGAATGGCTACACCTTC.